The 15 T cell receptor beta chains listed next were all sequenced from one sample in a study of post-analysis software for immune sequencing data. General study results and limits: Five or six TRBV segments appeared more often in patients than in controls, and TRBV5-6, TRBV5-1 and TRBV20-1 were among these.

Unique molecular identifiers tagged the TCR beta cDNA libraries. TCRdb recomputed calls from the PCR reads with MiXCR, one row per CDR3 protein. This table has under 200,000 distinct CDR3 sequences, over 25% appearing once. Their cognate antigens are unknown. The material sequenced was blood. The receptors here all came from a girl aged 2 to 17 with multiple sclerosis.

The V and J genes are TRBV10-3 and TRBJ2-5; perhaps TRBD2 as D (6 bases). Germline CDR1 is ENHRY and CDR2 is SYGVKD. CDR3 length: 13 amino acids. Trimming shortened V by 6 bases and J by 5 bases, and 13 bases separated the two germline ends. The CDR3 reads CAIRIRDSETQYF. In DNA form, the CDR3 reads TGTGCCATCAGGATCCGGGACTCGGAGACCCAGTACTTC.

As to this clonotype: A much larger clone is a single base away; this may be a read error. CDR3 bases: TGTGCCAGCAGTTACAGCAGGGTGCAAGAGACCCAGTTCTTC. Its protein is CASSYSRVQETQFF. V usage is TRBV6-5 and J usage is TRBJ2-5; D possibly corresponds to TRBD1 (5 bases). The last part of the DNA fits TRBJ2-1 better; the J call may be wrong. Germline CDR1 MNHEY, CDR2 SVGAGI. CDR3 size: 14 residues.

For this clonotype: A much larger clone lies one base from this, so it may be a read error. This chain connects TRBV3-1 to TRBJ2-1; no firm D call. The germline V gene encodes CDR1 LGHDT and CDR2 YNNKEL (reference sequence). The CDR3 length is 12 residues. In DNA form, the CDR3 reads TGTGCCAGCAGCCAAGACTACAATGAGAAGGTCTTC. Its protein is CASSQDYNEKVF.

With respect to this clonotype: This clone may be a read error of a much larger clone one base away. V gene TRBV12-3 or TRBV12-4 combines with J gene TRBJ2-1, with no clear D. This CDR3 has 12 residues. The CDR3 sequence is CASRQSYNGQFF. Written as DNA, the CDR3 is TGTGCCAGCAGGCAGTCCTACAATGGGCAGTTCTTC.

This clonotype was picked up a small number of times. This chain connects TRBV20-1 to TRBJ2-3; D is possibly TRBD2 (7 bases). Trimming left V 0 bases short and J 3 bases short, with 16 bases between. Looked up from germline, CDR1 is DFQATT and CDR2 is SNEGSKA (reference sequence). The length of the CDR3 is 16 residues. The CDR3 region has the DNA TGCAGTGCTAGAGATCCCGGGGGAGGGGGTACAGATACGCAGTATTTT. Encoded protein: CSARDPGGGGTDTQYF.

V and J are TRBV12-3 or TRBV12-4 and TRBJ2-1; D might be TRBD2 (7 bases). The CDR3 totals 15 residues. V was shortened by 3 bases and J by 6 bases, with 15 bases between the two germline ends. As DNA, the CDR3 is TGTGCCAGCAGTTTTTATGGGGGGGGGGCCAATGAGCAGTTCTTC. Amino acids: CASSFYGGGANEQFF.

The gene calls are TRBV29-1 and TRBJ1-2; D not resolved. The CDR3 is 14 amino acids. In germline, CDR1 is SQVTM, CDR2 ANQGSEA. The V gene lost 4 bases and the J gene lost 3 bases, with 15 bases spanning the gap. The CDR3 reads CSVAAPHSDYGYTF. CDR3 DNA: TGCAGCGTTGCGGCCCCACATTCCGACTATGGCTACACCTTC. The full variable domain, with the rest looked up from reference TRBV29-1 and TRBJ1-2, is SAVISQKPSRDICQRGTSLTIQCQVDSQVTMMFWYRQQPGQSLTLIATANQGSEATYESGFVIDKFPISRPNLTFSTLTVSNMSPEDSSIYLCSVAAPHSDYGYTFGSGTRLTVV.

This chain uses TRBV19 with TRBJ1-5, with a weak D call TRBD1 (6 bases). V was clipped by 10 bases and J by 0 bases, with 16 bases between them. CDR1 and CDR2 (germline): LNHDA, SQIVND (reference sequence). This CDR3 is built from 15 residues. The CDR3 protein is CAIGVGGYSNQPQHF. The CDR3 nucleotides read TGTGCCATAGGTGTTGGGGGCTATAGCAATCAGCCCCAGCATTTT.

The chain employs TRBV7-2 and TRBJ2-3, with TRBD2 matching 11 bases. This CDR3 contains 15 residues. V shed 5 bases and J 5 bases; nucleotides not matched to a gene: 6. Per germline, CDR1 SGHTA and CDR2 FQGNSA. DNA for the CDR3: TGTGCCAGCAGCCTTAGCGGGGGGGCTGGAGATACGCAGTATTTT. Amino acids: CASSLSGGAGDTQYF.

The chain's CDR3 is CASSQVRTAVAGYTF. In DNA, the CDR3 is TGTGCCAGCAGCCAAGTTCGCACTGCTGTGGCTGGCTACACCTTC. The chain employs TRBV3-1 and TRBJ1-2; no reliable D call. The CDR3 spans 15 residues. V was pared by 1 base and J by 7 bases, with 16 bases between. The germline gives CDR1 LGHDT, CDR2 YNNKEL (reference sequence).

This clonotype came up many times. The chain has TRBV7-2 and TRBJ1-2, with TRBD1 as a possible D gene (6 bases). The CDR3 is made up of 12 amino acids. CDR1 SGHTA and CDR2 FQGNSA come from the germline V gene. Trimming pared 5 bases from V and 4 bases from J, leaving 8 bases between. In DNA form, the CDR3 reads TGTGCCAGCAGCCTCAGGGGCTATGGCTACACCTTC. Residues: CASSLRGYGYTF. The whole variable domain, filled in from reference TRBV7-2 and TRBJ1-2, reads GAGVSQSPSNKVTEKGKDVELRCDPISGHTALYWYRQSLGQGLEFLIYFQGNSAPDKSGLPSDRFSAERTGGSVSTLTIQRTQQEDSAVYLCASSLRGYGYTFGSGTRLTVV.

V is TRBV5-5 and J is TRBJ2-5; perhaps TRBD1 as D (6 bases). CDR1 and CDR2 (germline): SGHKS, YYEKEE (reference sequence). The CDR3 is made up of 16 amino acids. Deletions cut 3 bases from V and 6 bases from J, with 21 bases between. CDR3 in DNA: TGTGCCAGCAGCTACGTAACTGACAGGACCGGGAAGACCCAGTACTTC. Translating it yields CASSYVTDRTGKTQYF.

This clonotype came up many times. V usage is TRBV6-5 and J usage is TRBJ2-7; D call uncertain. The V gene's germline CDR1 is MNHEY and CDR2 SVGAGI. The CDR3 spans 13 residues. V dropped 1 base and J dropped 3 bases, with 7 bases sitting between them. CDR3 protein: CASSYLGNYEQYF. The CDR3, as DNA: TGTGCCAGCAGTTACTTGGGCAACTACGAGCAGTACTTC.

The chain links TRBV6-5 to TRBJ1-6, with D maybe TRBD1 (6 bases). The germline V gene encodes CDR1 MNHEY and CDR2 SVGAGI. Trimming pared 5 bases from V and 6 bases from J, leaving 14 bases between. This CDR3 spans 15 amino acids. CDR3 sequence reads: CASSPRGRFNSPLHF. The CDR3 DNA follows: TGTGCCAGCAGTCCCCGGGGGCGGTTTAATTCACCCCTCCACTTT.

The genes are TRBV20-1 and TRBJ1-1; D gene ambiguous. The CDR3 length is 12 residues. Germline-derived CDR1 and CDR2 are DFQATT and SNEGSKA (reference sequence). V lost 4 bases, J lost 0 bases, and 6 bases lay in between. The CDR3 DNA is TGCAGTGCTATCCCAGTGAACACTGAAGCTTTCTTT. Translated: CSAIPVNTEAFF.